The clone carrying this TCR beta chain was observed a single time. What it binds is unknown. This entry comes from a study of shared clonotypes between healthy human individuals. Study information: Those who served as donors were a couple of women and three men between the ages of 18 and 49.

Study-wide findings and caveats: Clonotypes shared by all four donors outscored non-shared clonotypes in generation probability.

Looked up from germline, CDR1 is MNHEY and CDR2 is SMNVEV (reference sequence). V dropped 3 bases and J dropped 7; count of bases not matched to a gene: 8. This CDR3 spans 15 amino acids. Partitioning of CD4+ cells yielded a CD45RA+ naive subset and a CD45RA-negative memory subset. Deep was the level at which the assay was run. Sequenced by immunoSEQ multiplex PCR; TCRdb stores in-frame clones only, minus some. The sample carries about 1.5 million clones, approximately 98% recorded once. The sample taken for sequencing was naive CD4+ T cells sorted from blood. Subset indicated: CD45RA+ positively selected. The chain combines TRBV27 with TRBJ2-3; 9 positions agree with TRBD2. The origin of this receptor is a man in his thirties or forties in good health. The CDR3 region is CASSFGAGGVYTQYF. The CDR3 bases are TGTGCCAGCAGTTTTGGGGCGGGAGGGGTATATACGCAGTATTTT.